The source of this T cell receptor beta chain is a study of T cell repertoires in cytomegalovirus infection. Study-level information: Indicated by public TCR beta signatures were CMV infection and matching HLA type.

TCRdb reprocessed the reads with MiXCR, giving one entry per CDR3 protein. This sample has 300,000 to 450,000 distinct CDR3 sequences, with 15% to 20% found just once. V lost 6 bases and J 0 bases, leaving 18 bases between the germline ends. The CDR3 covers 17 residues. The germline gives CDR1 SGHVS, CDR2 FNYEAQ. This clonotype was seen many times. The sequencing sample was made of PBMCs. This receptor was identified in a human donor in good health (CMV status not recorded). Some clones in this sample may be carry-over from other donors' samples. This rearrangement joins TRBV7-6 to TRBJ1-3; D may be TRBD1 (5 bases). This CDR3 is CASRPRPTASSGNTIYF. The DNA for the CDR3 is TGTGCCAGCAGACCGCGACCGACAGCTAGCTCTGGAAACACCATATATTTT.